This TCR beta chain was sequenced during a study of beta chain features in type 1 diabetes. A remark on this clone: Its antigen is unidentified.

The authors reverse transcribed all of the isolated RNA, so sequencing captured expressed TCRB transcripts. Each sample of naive, central memory or regulatory T cells had, on average, about 3.57 million reads. Assay: immunoSEQ multiplex PCR; the TCRdb copy retains only in-frame clones and omits some. The sample shows 900,000 or so clones, 15% to 20% of them seen only once. CDR3 length equals 15 residues. V lost 5 bases and J lost 6; bases outside the gene matches: 9. The germline V gene has CDR1 SEHNR and CDR2 FQNEAQ (reference sequence). Study findings and constraints: Within patients, naive, central memory and Treg TCRB repertoires seemed more similar than within healthy donors. Moderate yet significant TCRB CDR3 shortening was seen in Type 1 diabetes patients in all four CD4+ subsets.

The TCR originated in a woman aged 18-30 years in good health. Sequencing was done on a sample of naive CD4+ T cells from blood. The rearrangement joins TRBV7-9 to TRBJ1-2; 10 bases align to TRBD1. Here the CDR3 reads CASSPLGGQGHGYTF. CDR3 bases: TGTGCCAGCAGCCCCCTGGGGGGACAGGGGCATGGCTACACCTTC.